This T cell receptor (beta chain) is from a study of cytomegalovirus exposure and HLA in healthy donors. Study-wide findings and caveats: Previous analysis showed most TCR beta V segments were productive about 87% or about 30% of the time. Clonal expansion was found to be greater in HLA-associated TCR beta chains than in equally common others in a later analysis.

The CDR3 is 14 residues long. Per the germline V gene, CDR1 is SGDLS and CDR2 is YYNGEE. V dropped 3 bases and J dropped 8; count of bases not matched to a gene: 8. Points on this clone: The antigen is undetermined.

These donors, healthy bone marrow donors, were studied. The PCR ran on 60 Vbeta and 13 Jbeta primers. The table came from immunoSEQ multiplex PCR; TCRdb's copy has only in-frame clones and leaves some out. The repertoire holds roughly 130,000 clones, with 80% as singletons. Sequenced input: PBMCs. This sequence was found in a male donor in good health and CMV-seronegative. The chain is built from TRBV9 and TRBJ2-4; TRBD1 matches at 7 bases. Here the CDR3 DNA reads TGTGCCAGCAGCGCGCGGACAGGCTGGGACATTCAGTACTTC. Its translation is CASSARTGWDIQYF.